This entry lists 14 T cell receptor beta chains sequenced from one sample in a study of blood T cell repertoires in COVID-19. Profiling relied on immunoSEQ multiplex PCR, and the TCRdb table lists in-frame clones only, not all of them. Of around 290,000 clones listed, around 89% are singletons. Specimen: peripheral blood. These receptor sequences come from a man aged 35-49 years with acute or convalescent COVID-19.

The chain uses TRBV6-6 and TRBJ1-2, with D possibly matching TRBD1 (5 bases). The CDR3 consists of 11 residues. Trimming cost V 4 bases and J 9 bases, with 9 bases left between them. CDR1 and CDR2 from the germline V gene are MNHNY and SVGAGI (reference sequence). The CDR3 reads CASSLSGSYTF. In nucleotides, the CDR3 is TGTGCCAGCAGTTTGTCAGGGAGCTACACCTTC.

In its sample, this clone was seen once. V usage is TRBV12-5 and J usage is TRBJ1-6; D gene ambiguous. V gave up 2 bases and J gave up 7 bases, with 18 bases separating them. Germline V gene lookup returns CDR1 LGHNT and CDR2 FRNRAP. This CDR3 has 17 residues. This chain's CDR3 is CASGLRIWAGRNSPLHF. DNA for the CDR3: TGTGCTAGTGGTTTGCGCATCTGGGCAGGCCGCAATTCACCCCTCCACTTT.

The chain combines TRBV6-6 with TRBJ1-5; no clear D. Trimming shortened V by 5 bases and J by 2 bases, and 10 bases separated the two germline ends. Germline loops: CDR1 MNHNY, CDR2 SVGAGI (reference sequence). CDR3 length: 14 amino acids. The CDR3 protein is CASSPRRGNQPQHF. The CDR3 DNA follows: TGTGCCAGCAGTCCCCGGAGGGGCAATCAGCCCCAGCATTTT.

The gene calls are TRBV29-1 and TRBJ2-1; 11 bases are a match to TRBD1. This CDR3 comprises 14 residues. Trimming cost V 7 bases and J 9 bases; bases outside gene matches: 11. Germline CDR1 SQVTM, CDR2 ANQGSEA. For the CDR3, the DNA is TGCAGCGGGGCAACCGGGACAGGGGGGAGTGAGCAGTTCTTC. The encoded protein is CSGATGTGGSEQFF.

This sequence joins TRBV7-2 and TRBJ2-7; perhaps TRBD1 as D (5 bases). The CDR3 sequence is 14 residues long. The V gene's germline CDR1 is SGHTA and CDR2 FQGNSA. With 6 bases removed from V and 2 bases from J, the gap between germline ends came to 14 bases. Written as DNA, the CDR3 is TGTGCCAGCAGGCTTGGGGCGGCCACCTACGAGCAGTACTTC. It is translated as CASRLGAATYEQYF.

CDR3 sequence reads: CASSRGLAGSKGSYNEQFF. The CDR3 DNA is TGTGCCAGCAGCCGAGGACTAGCGGGGAGTAAAGGGTCCTACAATGAGCAGTTCTTC. The chain joins TRBV11-2 to TRBJ2-1; 12 positions match TRBD2. V dropped 5 bases and J dropped 1; count of bases not matched to a gene: 12. This CDR3 is built from 19 residues. CDR1 and CDR2 from the germline V gene are SGHAT and FQNNGV.

This sequence joins TRBV27 and TRBJ1-5; 10 bases agree with TRBD1. V trimming: 8 bases; J trimming: 5 bases; junction bases outside the gene matches: 9. The CDR3 is made up of 15 amino acids. From germline, CDR1 is MNHEY and CDR2 SMNVEV (reference sequence). The CDR3 region has the DNA TGTGCCAGCGGCCCGGGACAGGGGCTTCATCAGCCCCAGCATTTT. It specifies CASGPGQGLHQPQHF.

The chain combines TRBV6-5 with TRBJ1-1; D unclear. The CDR3 extends over 15 amino acids. Trimming stripped 7 bases from V and 4 bases from J, with 19 bases between. Per the germline V gene, CDR1 is MNHEY and CDR2 is SVGAGI. In nucleotides, the CDR3 is TGTGCCAGCACCCGACTCGGGTCTGGGTCCACTGAAGCTTTCTTT. This encodes CASTRLGSGSTEAFF.

The chain has TRBV9 and TRBJ2-2, with 7 bases that match TRBD1. V dropped 3 bases and J dropped 5; count of bases not matched to a gene: 7. This CDR3 region has 15 residues. Per germline, CDR1 SGDLS and CDR2 YYNGEE. This chain's CDR3 is CASSARTGGTGELFF. The CDR3 coding sequence is TGTGCCAGCAGCGCCCGGACAGGAGGTACCGGGGAGCTGTTTTTT.

V usage is TRBV29-1 and J usage is TRBJ2-5; D remains ambiguous. CDR3 length equals 12 residues. From germline, CDR1 is SQVTM and CDR2 ANQGSEA. The V gene lost 4 bases and the J gene lost 1 base, with 7 bases spanning the gap. In nucleotides, the CDR3 is TGCAGCGTTGTCAGATCCCAAGAGACCCAGTACTTC. Translating it yields CSVVRSQETQYF.

The V and J genes are TRBV3-1 (or the pseudogene TRBV3-2) and TRBJ1-2; 7 nucleotides match TRBD1. The CDR3 totals 17 residues. Germline assignment: CDR1 LGHDT and CDR2 YNNKEL (reference sequence). V was pared by 0 bases and J by 4 bases, with 11 bases of the junction left unmatched. CDR3 loop: CASSQDRRQGVLYGYTF. The DNA of the CDR3 is TGTGCCAGCAGCCAAGATCGAAGGCAGGGGGTACTCTATGGCTACACCTTC.

This chain uses TRBV5-5 with TRBJ2-5; D is unresolved. Germline loops: CDR1 SGHKS, CDR2 YYEKEE (reference sequence). Trimming cost V 2 bases and J 3 bases, with 11 bases left between them. This CDR3 region has 14 residues. In DNA, the CDR3 is TGTGCCAGCAGCTTCTACGTCCCGGAAGAGACCCAGTACTTC. Translating gives CASSFYVPEETQYF.

The J gene is TRBJ1-1, the V gene TRBV2, with D perhaps matching TRBD1 (5 bases). V gave up 7 bases and J gave up 5 bases, with 14 bases separating them. The CDR3 extends over 13 amino acids. The germline gives CDR1 SNHLY, CDR2 FYNNEI. In nucleotides, the CDR3 is TGTGCCAGCATCTTTCAGGGAAGAACTGAAGCTTTCTTT. Protein: CASIFQGRTEAFF. Supplemented by reference TRBV2 and TRBJ1-1, the full variable domain reads EPEVTQTPSHQVTQMGQEVILRCVPISNHLYFYWYRQILGQKVEFLVSFYNNEISEKSEIFDDQFSVERPDGSNFTLKIRSTKLEDSAMYFCASIFQGRTEAFFGQGTRLTVV.

The chain combines TRBV11-2 with TRBJ1-3; no reliable D call. Trimming took off 0 bases at V and 2 bases at J, with 8 bases between the two ends. Per germline, CDR1 SGHAT and CDR2 FQNNGV. CDR3 length equals 15 residues. This CDR3 is CASSLDGLTGNTIYF. The CDR3 DNA sequence: TGTGCCAGCAGCTTAGACGGACTGACTGGAAACACCATATATTTT.